The clone carrying this TCR beta chain was counted many times. What it recognizes is unknown. This sample is drawn from a study of blood T cells in healthy people across ages. CDR1 ENHRY and CDR2 SYGVKD come from the germline V gene. Trimming shortened V by 3 bases and J by 2 bases, and 14 bases separated the two germline ends. The length of the CDR3 is 17 residues. Study observations and caveats: Greater diversity and more naive CD4+ cells were seen in long-lived donors than in aged donors. No conclusive comparison of naive versus antigen-experienced cells was possible with unsorted PBMCs.

Primers used in a second PCR of about 7 to 12 cycles were a sample-barcoded 5' primer and a J-beta primer mix. TCRdb reprocessed the 5' RACE reads with MiXCR, giving one entry per CDR3 protein. The sample holds around 1,000,000 distinct CDR3 sequences, more than 30% seen once. Each sample yielded at least 6 micrograms of PBMC total RNA. The chain joins TRBV10-3 to TRBJ2-6, with D perhaps given as TRBD1 or TRBD2 (5 bases each). The TCR was taken from a man aged 18 to 30 in good health. The sample was blood. CDR3 sequence reads: CAISDRDRKTGANVLTF. The CDR3 coding sequence is TGTGCCATCAGTGACCGGGACCGTAAAACTGGGGCCAACGTCCTGACTTTC.